The next 25 T cell receptor beta chains were all read from a single sample in a study of T cell responses to AZD1222 COVID-19 vaccine (dated by TCRdb to the early 2020s). Reading the label with the study, this specimen's time point is: baseline before first vaccination. Reading the label with the study, this specimen's treatment or condition is: meningococcal conjugate vaccine given as trial control. To prepare the library, the immunoSEQ multiplex PCR assay was applied. TCRdb mirrors the immuneACCESS table, restricted to in-frame sequences. Some clones are absent from its copies; in checked studies, under half trace to an unresolved V gene, and the reason for the others is unknown. This sample comprises hundreds of thousands of clones, about 92% of them detected only once. Over 0.95% of the sample goes to the ten largest clones. The sample here was peripheral blood, taken on day 0 of MenACWY control vaccination. The source is an adult in good health.

This sequence joins TRBV18 and TRBJ2-2, with 8 bases that match TRBD1. The CDR3 runs to 14 residues. V lost 3 bases, J lost 6 bases, and 3 bases stayed unmatched. Germline V gene sequence: CDR1 KGHSH, CDR2 LQKENI. The CDR3 loop is CASSPGQEAGELFF. The CDR3 region has the DNA TGTGCCAGCTCACCGGGACAGGAGGCCGGGGAGCTGTTTTTT.

This clone was observed a few times. The genes are TRBV6-5 and TRBJ1-4; D may be TRBD1 (5 bases). The length of the CDR3 is 15 residues. Trimming pared 5 bases from V and 4 bases from J, leaving 14 bases between. The germline V gene has CDR1 MNHEY and CDR2 SVGAGI. Here the CDR3 reads CASSNPREGNEKLFF. Written as DNA, the CDR3 is TGTGCCAGCAGTAACCCCAGGGAGGGTAATGAAAAACTGTTTTTT.

The chain combines TRBV7-2 with TRBJ2-3, with TRBD1 matching 10 bases. This CDR3 is built from 14 residues. Germline V gene data show CDR1 as SGHTA and CDR2 as FQGNSA. Losses at the gene ends were 7 bases for V and 5 bases for J; bases not matched to a gene: 6. In nucleotides, the CDR3 is TGTGCCAGCACCCGGACAGGGGGAATAGATACGCAGTATTTT. Translating it yields CASTRTGGIDTQYF. The full variable domain, with the rest looked up from reference TRBV7-2 and TRBJ2-3, is GAGVSQSPSNKVTEKGKDVELRCDPISGHTALYWYRQSLGQGLEFLIYFQGNSAPDKSGLPSDRFSAERTGGSVSTLTIQRTQQEDSAVYLCASTRTGGIDTQYFGPGTRLTVL.

The CDR3 is CASSLRNTDTQYF. Written as DNA, the CDR3 is TGTGCCAGCAGTCTGAGGAACACAGATACGCAGTATTTT. The chain joins TRBV27 to TRBJ2-3; D not certain. This CDR3 contains 13 residues. Trimming stripped 5 bases from V and 2 bases from J, with 8 bases between. The germline CDR1 and CDR2 sequences are MNHEY and SMNVEV (reference sequence).

In the case of this clone: The sample holds other DNA sequences that translate to the same CDR3. V and J are TRBV15 and TRBJ2-7; no definite D call. The germline V gene has CDR1 LNHNV and CDR2 YYDKDF (reference sequence). The V gene lost 0 bases and the J gene lost 3 bases, with 6 bases spanning the gap. The CDR3 has 13 amino acids. DNA for the CDR3: TGTGCCACCAGCAGAGACAGCTTCTACGAGCAGTACTTC. Its translation is CATSRDSFYEQYF.

The chain employs TRBV18 and TRBJ1-3; D gene uncertain. Germline V lookup: CDR1 KGHSH, CDR2 LQKENI. The length of the CDR3 is 14 residues. V lost 2 bases and J 0 bases, leaving 5 bases between the germline ends. The chain's CDR3 is CASSPMSSGNTIYF. CDR3 DNA: TGTGCCAGCTCACCAATGAGCTCTGGAAACACCATATATTTT.

The sample holds a few counts of this clone. V and J are TRBV18 and TRBJ1-5, with 7 bases fitting TRBD1. Germline CDR1 reads KGHSH; CDR2 reads LQKENI. J gave up 4 bases and V 2 bases, and 5 bases lay outside the gene matches. This CDR3 spans 15 amino acids. This CDR3 is CASSPRGDRNQPQHF. As DNA, the CDR3 is TGTGCCAGCTCACCAAGAGGGGACAGAAATCAGCCCCAGCATTTT.

The chain carries TRBV28 and TRBJ1-4; D is uncertain. The CDR3 extends over 10 amino acids. The V end lost 8 bases, the J end lost 4 bases, and 2 bases lay between the germline ends. CDR1 and CDR2 (germline): MDHEN, SYDVKM. The DNA for the CDR3 is TGTGCCAGCTTTAATGAAAAACTGTTTTTT. Translating gives CASFNEKLFF.

J is TRBJ2-3 and V is TRBV24-1; 8 bases align to TRBD1. J gave up 4 bases and V 2 bases, and 10 bases lay outside the gene matches. CDR1 is KGHDR and CDR2 is SFDVKD in the germline V gene. CDR3 length: 17 amino acids. For the CDR3, the DNA is TGTGCCACCAGTGATTCTTGGAGGGACAGGCCCCCAGATACGCAGTATTTT. Translating gives CATSDSWRDRPPDTQYF.

The CDR3 sequence is CASSPQGTQYF. The DNA for the CDR3 is TGTGCCAGCAGTCCCCAGGGTACGCAGTATTTT. V and J are TRBV6-6 and TRBJ2-3, with D possibly TRBD1 on 5 matching bases. Germline CDR1 and CDR2: MNHNY and SVGAGI (reference sequence). CDR3 size: 11 residues. The V end lost 5 bases, the J end lost 8 bases, and 8 bases lay between the germline ends.

This chain connects TRBV7-2 to TRBJ1-4, with D possibly matching TRBD1 (5 bases). Germline values: CDR1 SGHTA, CDR2 FQGNSA. V lost 1 base to trimming and J lost 8 bases, with 11 bases between them. The CDR3 runs 14 residues. The CDR3 reads CASSLGGGWEKLFF. The DNA for the CDR3 is TGTGCCAGCAGCTTAGGGGGGGGTTGGGAAAAACTGTTTTTT.

Written as DNA, the CDR3 is TGTGCCAGCAGCCTTTCTGCTTACCAAGAGACCCAGTACTTC. It codes for CASSLSAYQETQYF. The chain links TRBV27 to TRBJ2-5; D is undetermined. Germline-derived CDR1 and CDR2 are MNHEY and SMNVEV (reference sequence). V was shortened by 6 bases and J by 0 bases, with 11 bases between the two germline ends. The CDR3 has 14 residues.

The chain employs TRBV6-5 and TRBJ1-1; 8 bases agree with TRBD1. CDR3 length: 14 residues. Trimming took 6 bases from V and 1 from J; bases not matched to a gene: 4. CDR1 and CDR2 (germline): MNHEY, SVGAGI. The CDR3 nucleotides are TGTGCCAGCAGCTCAGGGGGCTGGAACACTGAAGCTTTCTTT. Its protein product is CASSSGGWNTEAFF.

This rearrangement joins TRBV2 to TRBJ1-2, with 8 bases matching TRBD1. With 3 bases clipped from V and 4 bases from J, the junction kept 13 bases outside the gene matches. The CDR3 length is 17 residues. Germline CDR1 SNHLY, CDR2 FYNNEI. This chain's CDR3 is CASSEGTTGDKSYGYTF. The DNA for the CDR3 is TGTGCCAGCAGTGAGGGAACGACAGGGGACAAGAGCTATGGCTACACCTTC.

Remarks on this clone: The same CDR3 can be traced to other DNA sequences in this sample. V usage is TRBV2 and J usage is TRBJ1-1; tentatively, D is TRBD1 (6 bases). Germline-derived CDR1 and CDR2 are SNHLY and FYNNEI. V was trimmed by 4 bases and J by 1 base, leaving 7 bases between them. The CDR3 loop spans 13 amino acids. CDR3 sequence: CASSGTANTEAFF. CDR3 nucleotide sequence: TGTGCCAGCAGTGGGACAGCGAACACTGAAGCTTTCTTT.

The CDR3 here is CASSYRGRGYTF. CDR3 DNA: TGTGCCAGCAGTTACAGGGGCCGAGGCTACACCTTC. J is TRBJ1-2 and V is TRBV28, with 7 bases that match TRBD1. The germline V gene has CDR1 MDHEN and CDR2 SYDVKM. CDR3 size: 12 residues. J lost 8 bases, V lost 4 bases, and 4 bases had no gene match.

The gene calls are TRBV4-3 and TRBJ1-3; D unresolved. Trimming removed 1 base from V and 0 bases from J, with 10 bases in between. Germline V gives CDR1 LGHNA, CDR2 YSLEER. The CDR3 totals 16 residues. CDR3 nucleotides: TGCGCCAGCAGCCAAGTGATGGCGTACTCTGGAAACACCATATATTTT. This gives the protein CASSQVMAYSGNTIYF.

The gene calls are TRBV28 and TRBJ2-2; no clear D gene. Trimming stripped 0 bases from V and 6 bases from J, with 2 bases between. Germline assignment: CDR1 MDHEN and CDR2 SYDVKM. This CDR3 comprises 12 residues. The CDR3 sequence: CASSLWPGELFF. In DNA, the CDR3 is TGTGCCAGCAGTTTATGGCCCGGGGAGCTGTTTTTT.

The chain couples TRBV20-1 to TRBJ1-2, with D hard to call. The CDR3 consists of 11 residues. The V gene's germline CDR1 is DFQATT and CDR2 SNEGSKA (reference sequence). Trimming left V 5 bases short and J 8 bases short, with 12 bases between. This chain's CDR3 is CSAPGSAGYTF. CDR3 nucleotide sequence: TGCAGTGCTCCCGGGAGTGCAGGCTACACCTTC.

The gene calls are TRBV7-2 and TRBJ1-1; D is ambiguous. CDR3 length: 14 amino acids. Germline V lookup: CDR1 SGHTA, CDR2 FQGNSA. Trimming took 5 bases from V and 4 from J, leaving 14 bases between them. CDR3 DNA: TGTGCCAGCAGCCATTTAGATGGGTCCACTGAAGCTTTCTTT. It codes for CASSHLDGSTEAFF. The whole variable domain, remainder taken from reference TRBV7-2 and TRBJ1-1, is GAGVSQSPSNKVTEKGKDVELRCDPISGHTALYWYRQSLGQGLEFLIYFQGNSAPDKSGLPSDRFSAERTGGSVSTLTIQRTQQEDSAVYLCASSHLDGSTEAFFGQGTRLTVV.

This clone was seen at least ten times. The chain has TRBV6-5 and TRBJ1-1; weak D call: TRBD1 (5 bases). Per the germline V gene, CDR1 is MNHEY and CDR2 is SVGAGI. V gave up 6 bases and J gave up 1 base, with 12 bases separating them. The CDR3 covers 14 residues. CDR3 in amino acids: CASRPTVANTEAFF. The CDR3 DNA is TGTGCCAGCAGGCCGACAGTTGCGAACACTGAAGCTTTCTTT.

The chain recombines TRBV6-5 with TRBJ1-3; maybe TRBD1 (5 bases). The CDR3 covers 15 residues. Germline values: CDR1 MNHEY, CDR2 SVGAGI. Trimming shortened V by 7 bases and J by 0 bases, and 13 bases separated the two germline ends. CDR3 region: CASTSQGGSGNTIYF. The CDR3 nucleotides read TGTGCCAGCACTTCCCAGGGTGGCTCTGGAAACACCATATATTTT.

This chain connects TRBV3-1 (or the pseudogene TRBV3-2) to TRBJ1-6; 9 bases map to TRBD1. CDR1 LGHDT and CDR2 YNNKEL come from the germline V gene (reference sequence). The CDR3 runs 14 residues. V trimming: 6 bases; J trimming: 9 bases; junction bases outside the gene matches: 6. This chain's CDR3 is CASSSGQGGSPLHF. CDR3 nucleotides: TGTGCCAGCAGTTCGGGACAGGGTGGTTCACCCCTCCACTTT.

V gene TRBV7-9 combines with J gene TRBJ2-3; 9 bases are shared with TRBD1. The germline gives CDR1 SEHNR, CDR2 FQNEAQ (reference sequence). This CDR3 contains 16 residues. The junction had 7 bases not matched to a gene; V was cut back by 4 bases and J by 2 bases. CDR3: CASSSRTGEVTDTQYF. The CDR3 nucleotides are TGTGCCAGCAGCTCGCGGACAGGGGAAGTCACAGATACGCAGTATTTT. Variable domain in full (rest from reference TRBV7-9 and TRBJ2-3): DTGVSQNPRHKITKRGQNVTFRCDPISEHNRLYWYRQTLGQGPEFLTYFQNEAQLEKSRLLSDRFSAERPKGSFSTLEIQRTEQGDSAMYLCASSSRTGEVTDTQYFGPGTRLTVL.

The chain is built from TRBV27 and TRBJ1-2, with D possibly TRBD1 on 5 matching bases. Germline V CDR1 and CDR2: MNHEY, SMNVEV (reference sequence). Trimming stripped 2 bases from V and 5 bases from J, with 12 bases between. The CDR3 length is 14 residues. Here the CDR3 DNA reads TGTGCCAGCAGTTTAAAATCTAGACAGTATGGCTACACCTTC. This encodes CASSLKSRQYGYTF.